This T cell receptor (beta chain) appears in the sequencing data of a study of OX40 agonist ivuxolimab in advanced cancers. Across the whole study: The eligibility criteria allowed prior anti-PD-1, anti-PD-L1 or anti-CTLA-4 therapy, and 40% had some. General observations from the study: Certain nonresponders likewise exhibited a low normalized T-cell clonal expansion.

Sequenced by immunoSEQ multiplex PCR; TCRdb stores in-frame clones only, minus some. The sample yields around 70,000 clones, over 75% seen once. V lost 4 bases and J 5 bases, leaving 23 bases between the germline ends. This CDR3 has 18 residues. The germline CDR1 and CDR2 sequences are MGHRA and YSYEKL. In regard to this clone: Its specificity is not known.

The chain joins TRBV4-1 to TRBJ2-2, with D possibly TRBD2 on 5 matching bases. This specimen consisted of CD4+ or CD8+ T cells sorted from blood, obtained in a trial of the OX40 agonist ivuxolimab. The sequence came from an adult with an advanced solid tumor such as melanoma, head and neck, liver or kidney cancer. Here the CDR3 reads CASSLLAPSDGLTGELFF. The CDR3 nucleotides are TGCGCCAGCAGCCTTCTAGCCCCTTCGGACGGACTGACCGGGGAGCTGTTTTTT.